This T cell receptor (beta chain) is drawn from a study of cytomegalovirus exposure and HLA in healthy donors. A word on this clone: This sample includes further DNA sequences coding for the same CDR3.

Germline CDR1 is SGHRS and CDR2 is YFSETQ. The CDR3 runs 15 residues. With V trimmed by 3 bases and J by 3 bases, 4 bases remained unmatched. The PCR ran on 60 Vbeta and 13 Jbeta primers. Some clones are missing from TCRdb's copy, which holds only in-frame ones; the method was immunoSEQ multiplex PCR. This sample has 160,000 or so clones, with approximately 80% found just once. The chain joins TRBV5-1 to TRBJ2-7; 12 nucleotides match TRBD2. Input material: PBMCs. This sequence originates from a woman aged 50 to 60 in good health and CMV-seronegative. The CDR3 sequence is CASSSGLAGFYEQYF. The DNA of the CDR3 is TGCGCCAGCAGCTCGGGACTAGCGGGCTTCTACGAGCAGTACTTC.